The 7 T cell receptor beta chains below all came from one sample that was sequenced in a study of glioma-infiltrating T cells. TCR alpha and beta CDR3 regions were amplified from RNA using iRepertoire nested multiplex PCR. TCRdb reprocessed the multiplex PCR reads via MiXCR and lists one record per CDR3 protein. The sample lists 40,000 or so distinct CDR3 sequences, about 22% occurring once. The sequenced sample was glioma tissue, nonneoplastic brain tissue, or PBMCs (not recorded which). These receptors were taken from a human donor with low-grade glioma or glioblastoma, undergoing nonglioma brain surgery, or in good health (not recorded which).

This clonotype was counted once. The junction shows a germline mismatch at one end, possibly a read error. The chain's CDR3 is CACSTPRTGVSYEQYF. The CDR3 nucleotides read TGTGCCTGCAGTACTCCCCGGACAGGGGTGTCCTACGAGCAGTACTTC. V is TRBV27 and J is TRBJ2-7, with TRBD1 matching 9 bases. Germline CDR1 reads MNHEY; CDR2 reads SMNVEV (reference sequence). The CDR3 is 16 amino acids.

This clonotype was observed many times. This chain links TRBV6-1 with TRBJ2-7; 8 bases match TRBD1. Trimming removed 5 bases from V and 3 bases from J; junction bases left unmatched: 6. This CDR3 is built from 14 residues. Per the germline V gene, CDR1 is MNHNS and CDR2 is SASEGT. CDR3 sequence: CASSHRDRHYEQYF. The CDR3 DNA reads as TGTGCCAGCAGTCACCGGGACAGGCACTACGAGCAGTACTTC.

This clonotype occurred many times. J is TRBJ2-1 and V is TRBV25-1, with 10 bases aligning to TRBD2. Germline V gene data show CDR1 as MGHDK and CDR2 as SYGVNS. The length of the CDR3 is 15 residues. Trimming cost V 8 bases and J 2 bases; bases outside gene matches: 6. CDR3 nucleotide sequence: TGTGCCAGCGAGCGGACTAGCGGCACCTACAATGAGCAGTTCTTC. Translated, it gives CASERTSGTYNEQFF.

This clonotype appeared many times. J is TRBJ2-5 and V is TRBV6-2 or TRBV6-3, with D tentatively TRBD1 or TRBD2 (5 bases each). This CDR3 region has 11 residues. V lost 10 bases and J lost 4, with 10 bases in between. Germline CDR1 is MNHEY and CDR2 is SVGEGT. CDR3 nucleotide sequence: TGTGCCACCGGGACCTCAGAGACCCAGTACTTC. It specifies CATGTSETQYF.

Many counts were recorded for this clonotype. CDR3 in amino acids: CAGGLYGYTF. The CDR3 DNA is TGTGCCGGGGGTCTCTATGGCTACACCTTC. V and J are TRBV2 and TRBJ1-2; D perhaps matches TRBD1 (5 bases). Germline V lookup: CDR1 SNHLY, CDR2 FYNNEI. The CDR3 loop spans 10 amino acids. Trimming took 11 bases from V and 4 from J, leaving 8 bases between them.

This clonotype has at least ten counts. The CDR3 here is CSAAGTGAANEQFF. Here the CDR3 DNA reads TGCAGTGCCGCCGGGACAGGGGCAGCCAATGAGCAGTTCTTC. The chain carries TRBV20-1 and TRBJ2-1, with 10 bases identical to TRBD1. The CDR3 totals 14 residues. V lost 6 bases and J lost 6; bases outside the gene matches: 8. Germline-derived CDR1 and CDR2 are DFQATT and SNEGSKA (reference sequence).

The chain joins TRBV4-1 to TRBJ1-4; 7 nucleotides line up with TRBD1. CDR3 length: 16 amino acids. V dropped 0 bases and J dropped 5; count of bases not matched to a gene: 6. Germline CDR1 MGHRA, CDR2 YSYEKL. The CDR3 DNA is TGCGCCAGCAGCCAAGACGGGACAGAGTTAAATGAAAAACTGTTTTTT. This encodes CASSQDGTELNEKLFF.